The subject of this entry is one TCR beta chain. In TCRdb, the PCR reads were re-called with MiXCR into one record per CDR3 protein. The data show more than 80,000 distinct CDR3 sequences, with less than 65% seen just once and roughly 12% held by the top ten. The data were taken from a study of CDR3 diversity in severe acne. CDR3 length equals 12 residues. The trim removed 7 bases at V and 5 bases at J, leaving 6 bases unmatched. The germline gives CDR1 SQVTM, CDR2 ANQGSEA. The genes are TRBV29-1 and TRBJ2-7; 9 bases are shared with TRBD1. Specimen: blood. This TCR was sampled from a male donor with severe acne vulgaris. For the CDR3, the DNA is TGCAGCGCCAAGGACAGGGGCCACGAGCAGTACTTC. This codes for CSAKDRGHEQYF.